Each of the 26 T cell receptor beta chains below was sequenced from the same sample in a study of T cells after yellow fever vaccination. TCRdb reprocessed the 5' RACE reads via MiXCR and lists one record per CDR3 protein. The sample lists 250,000 to 300,000 distinct CDR3 sequences; around 8.6% were seen once. This specimen consisted of CD4+ T cells sorted from PBMCs, obtained 5 days after the yellow fever booster vaccination. The receptors originated from a man younger than 30 who received the YFV17D yellow fever vaccine.

This chain links TRBV4-2 with TRBJ1-2, with D maybe TRBD1 (5 bases). The CDR3 has 14 residues. Germline lookup yields CDR1 LGHNA and CDR2 YNFKEQ. V was pared by 0 bases and J by 7 bases, with 12 bases between. The CDR3 coding sequence is TGTGCCAGCAGCCAAGATCGGGGCATCTCTGGCTACACCTTC. Translation: CASSQDRGISGYTF.

In its sample, this clonotype was seen many times. The chain is built from TRBV12-5 and TRBJ2-1; D may correspond to TRBD1 or TRBD2 (5 bases each). Germline V lookup: CDR1 LGHNT, CDR2 FRNRAP. This CDR3 comprises 12 residues. V was cut by 4 bases and J by 4 bases, with 5 bases left in between. The CDR3 here is CASGWGYNEQFF. The CDR3 region has the DNA TGTGCTAGTGGTTGGGGGTACAATGAGCAGTTCTTC.

This clonotype was seen at least ten times. The chain is built from TRBV19 and TRBJ2-7; D gene ambiguous. V was pared by 0 bases and J by 2 bases, with 5 bases between. This CDR3 has 13 residues. CDR1 is LNHDA, CDR2 SQIVND, per germline (reference sequence). CDR3 DNA sequence: TGTGCCAGTAGTATAGAGGGGACCTACGAGCAGTACTTC. This encodes CASSIEGTYEQYF.

This clonotype was seen more than once but under ten times. V gene TRBV5-6 combines with J gene TRBJ1-5, with D tentatively TRBD1 (5 bases). CDR1 is SGHDT, CDR2 YYEEEE, per germline. Trimming shortened V by 4 bases and J by 7 bases, and 12 bases separated the two germline ends. The CDR3 is made up of 13 amino acids. CDR3 in DNA: TGTGCCAGCAGCCGCCGGGGGGGACAGCCCCAGCATTTT. Amino acid sequence: CASSRRGGQPQHF.

V is TRBV18 and J is TRBJ2-3, with D possibly matching TRBD1 (6 bases). Trimming removed 6 bases from V and 1 base from J, with 14 bases in between. The CDR3 consists of 15 residues. Germline CDR1 reads KGHSH; CDR2 reads LQKENI. DNA for the CDR3: TGTGCCAGCTCCTTCGGACAGCCCGGCACAGATACGCAGTATTTT. This translates into CASSFGQPGTDTQYF.

A remark on this clonotype: A much larger clone differs by one base, so this may be a read error. The J gene is TRBJ2-3, the V gene TRBV7-8; D call uncertain. The V gene lost 8 bases and the J gene lost 6 bases, with 9 bases spanning the gap. CDR3 length: 11 residues. Germline V gives CDR1 SGHVS, CDR2 FQNEAQ. The CDR3 loop is CASCPADTQYF. DNA for the CDR3: TGTGCCAGCTGCCCGGCGGATACGCAGTATTTT.

This clonotype was counted only a few times. The J gene is TRBJ1-2, the V gene TRBV7-3, with 7 bases lining up with TRBD1. Losses at the gene ends were 1 base for V and 4 bases for J; bases not matched to a gene: 3. The CDR3 length is 14 residues. Germline V gives CDR1 SGHTA, CDR2 FQGTGA. The CDR3 reads CASSLNRGGYGYTF. Written as DNA, the CDR3 is TGTGCCAGCAGCTTAAACAGGGGTGGCTATGGCTACACCTTC.

Only a few counts were recorded for this clonotype. The genes are TRBV20-1 and TRBJ2-3, with D possibly being TRBD2 (6 bases). The CDR3 is 14 residues long. V was shortened by 6 bases and J by 3 bases, with 16 bases between the two germline ends. Germline V lookup: CDR1 DFQATT, CDR2 SNEGSKA (reference sequence). CDR3 sequence reads: CSARTNSGTDTQYF. As DNA, the CDR3 is TGCAGTGCCAGGACTAATTCGGGTACAGATACGCAGTATTTT.

This chain links TRBV18 with TRBJ1-1; TRBD1 might be the D (5 bases). Per the germline V gene, CDR1 is KGHSH and CDR2 is LQKENI. Trimming stripped 2 bases from V and 3 bases from J, with 7 bases between. The length of the CDR3 is 13 residues. This CDR3 reads CASSPLGDTEAFF. CDR3 DNA sequence: TGTGCCAGCTCACCATTGGGGGACACTGAAGCTTTCTTT.

This chain uses TRBV20-1 with TRBJ2-1; D is uncertain. The CDR3 is 11 amino acids. Trimming took off 3 bases at V and 8 bases at J, with 8 bases between the two ends. Germline V gene data show CDR1 as DFQATT and CDR2 as SNEGSKA (reference sequence). CDR3: CSASKGHEQFF. The CDR3 nucleotides read TGCAGTGCTAGTAAAGGCCATGAGCAGTTCTTC.

This chain links TRBV2 with TRBJ1-1, with 7 nucleotides matching TRBD1. The trim removed 4 bases at V and 5 bases at J, leaving 10 bases unmatched. The CDR3 length is 15 residues. Per the germline V gene, CDR1 is SNHLY and CDR2 is FYNNEI. CDR3 DNA: TGTGCCAGCAGTGCGACAGGGACTACGGGGACTGAAGCTTTCTTT. It codes for CASSATGTTGTEAFF.

The V and J genes are TRBV7-9 and TRBJ2-5; TRBD2 matches at 7 bases. From germline, CDR1 is SEHNR and CDR2 FQNEAQ (reference sequence). Trimming took 5 bases from V and 1 from J; bases not matched to a gene: 10. This CDR3 has 16 amino acids. DNA of the CDR3: TGTGCCAGCAGCGGGAGGGGCCTCTCTATCCAAGAGACCCAGTACTTC. Translating it yields CASSGRGLSIQETQYF. The full variable domain, completed using reference TRBV7-9 and TRBJ2-5, is DTGVSQNPRHKITKRGQNVTFRCDPISEHNRLYWYRQTLGQGPEFLTYFQNEAQLEKSRLLSDRFSAERPKGSFSTLEIQRTEQGDSAMYLCASSGRGLSIQETQYFGPGTRLLVL.

This chain connects TRBV11-2 to TRBJ1-1; D gene unclear. This CDR3 has 13 residues. The ends were cut back, 7 bases at V and 5 bases at J, with 14 bases in the middle. Germline V lookup: CDR1 SGHAT, CDR2 FQNNGV. The CDR3 nucleotides read TGTGCCAGCACCCTCCGACATGGGACTGAAGCTTTCTTT. This encodes CASTLRHGTEAFF. The full variable domain, with the rest looked up from reference TRBV11-2 and TRBJ1-1, is EAGVAQSPRYKIIEKRQSVAFWCNPISGHATLYWYQQILGQGPKLLIQFQNNGVVDDSQLPKDRFSAERLKGVDSTLKIQPAKLEDSAVYLCASTLRHGTEAFFGQGTRLTVV.

The sample holds a few counts of this clonotype. The chain is built from TRBV5-6 and TRBJ2-5; 8 bases match TRBD1. The germline V gene has CDR1 SGHDT and CDR2 YYEEEE. This CDR3 spans 13 amino acids. Germline trimming cut 5 bases from V and 4 bases from J; bases unmatched to any gene: 4. CDR3 amino acids: CASRNRGAETQYF. CDR3 sequence (DNA): TGTGCCAGCAGAAACAGGGGGGCAGAGACCCAGTACTTC.

This sequence joins TRBV3-1 and TRBJ1-3, with D possibly being TRBD1 (5 bases). Germline values: CDR1 LGHDT, CDR2 YNNKEL (reference sequence). The CDR3 runs to 15 residues. The V and J ends lost 2 bases and 4 bases respectively, with 12 bases between them. The DNA of the CDR3 is TGTGCCAGCAGCCAAAGGGGCGCTTCCGGAAACACCATATATTTT. This translates into CASSQRGASGNTIYF. Together with reference TRBV3-1 and TRBJ1-3, the CDR3 gives the full variable domain: DTAVSQTPKYLVTQMGNDKSIKCEQNLGHDTMYWYKQDSKKFLKIMFSYNNKELIINETVPNRFSPKSPDKAHLNLHINSLELGDSAVYFCASSQRGASGNTIYFGEGSWLTVV.

This chain connects TRBV3-1 to TRBJ1-1; D is uncertain. Between the trimmed V and J ends, which lost 1 base and 2 bases, there was a span of 5 bases. CDR3 length: 13 residues. Germline lookup yields CDR1 LGHDT and CDR2 YNNKEL (reference sequence). The CDR3 nucleotides are TGTGCCAGCAGCCAAGGGTATAACACTGAAGCTTTCTTT. Translation: CASSQGYNTEAFF.

The V gene is TRBV19, the J gene TRBJ2-3; 9 bases map to TRBD1. The V gene end was trimmed by 2 bases and the J gene end by 0 bases; junction bases not matched to a gene: 6. The CDR3 runs to 17 residues. From germline, CDR1 is LNHDA and CDR2 SQIVND (reference sequence). CDR3 region: CASSIRGTGTSTDTQYF. The CDR3 DNA reads TGTGCCAGTAGTATAAGGGGGACAGGGACTAGCACAGATACGCAGTATTTT.

This clonotype was observed a handful of times. This chain links TRBV20-1 with TRBJ2-2; D perhaps matches TRBD1 (6 bases). This CDR3 has 16 residues. Germline-derived CDR1 and CDR2 are DFQATT and SNEGSKA (reference sequence). Trimming pared 3 bases from V and 1 base from J, leaving 15 bases between. CDR3 sequence (DNA): TGCAGTGCTAGCGATCAGGGGCGGGTGAACACCGGGGAGCTGTTTTTT. This codes for CSASDQGRVNTGELFF.

The rearrangement links TRBV10-3 to TRBJ1-5; no clear D. This CDR3 is built from 14 residues. Trimming left V 0 bases short and J 5 bases short, with 8 bases between. In germline, CDR1 is ENHRY, CDR2 SYGVKD. The CDR3 reads CAISESGIYQPQHF. For the CDR3, the DNA is TGTGCCATCAGTGAGTCTGGAATTTATCAGCCCCAGCATTTT.

V usage is TRBV4-1 and J usage is TRBJ1-2, with D perhaps TRBD1 (5 bases). Germline CDR1 and CDR2: MGHRA and YSYEKL. The V end was cut by 1 base, the J end by 7 bases, with 13 bases between. The CDR3 totals 14 residues. The DNA for the CDR3 is TGCGCCAGCAGCCAAGGCCGGGGGTCCCTTGGCTACACCTTC. Its protein is CASSQGRGSLGYTF.

The chain uses TRBV3-1 and TRBJ2-5, with 11 bases aligning to TRBD2. Germline V gene sequence: CDR1 LGHDT, CDR2 YNNKEL (reference sequence). The CDR3 has 14 residues. Unmatched junction bases numbered 3, after V lost 4 bases and J lost 5 bases. CDR3: CASSRLAGKETQYF. In DNA form, the CDR3 reads TGTGCCAGCAGCCGACTAGCGGGGAAGGAGACCCAGTACTTC.

This clonotype was seen at least ten times. This chain uses TRBV19 with TRBJ1-5; D gene ambiguous. This CDR3 has 13 amino acids. Germline CDR1 and CDR2: LNHDA and SQIVND (reference sequence). V shed 3 bases and J shed 6 bases, with 9 bases lying between them. The CDR3 DNA reads TGTGCCAGTAGTATTTCCGGGAGTCAGCCCCAGCATTTT. Residues: CASSISGSQPQHF.

This clonotype has ten or more counts. The chain has TRBV12-3 or TRBV12-4 and TRBJ1-2; 11 bases are a match to TRBD1. The CDR3 covers 14 residues. V was clipped by 5 bases and J by 4 bases; unmatched bases: 3. For the CDR3, the DNA is TGTGCCAGCAGTCCTGGACAGGGGGCCTATGGCTACACCTTC. This codes for CASSPGQGAYGYTF.

This sequence joins TRBV4-1 and TRBJ2-7; D remains unclear. The V and J ends lost 2 bases and 5 bases respectively, with 16 bases between them. The germline gives CDR1 MGHRA, CDR2 YSYEKL. This CDR3 is built from 15 residues. This chain's CDR3 is CASSQLTVMRNEQYF. The CDR3 DNA is TGCGCCAGCAGCCAATTGACGGTAATGAGAAACGAGCAGTACTTC.

This clonotype was seen only a few times. CDR3 DNA: TGCGCCAGCAGCGAACAGGGGGCGATGAACACTGAAGCTTTCTTT. It encodes CASSEQGAMNTEAFF. The chain couples TRBV4-1 to TRBJ1-1, with 9 bases aligning to TRBD1. The CDR3 runs to 15 residues. Germline V lookup: CDR1 MGHRA, CDR2 YSYEKL. V trimming: 5 bases; J trimming: 0 bases; junction bases outside the gene matches: 4.

There are a few counts of this clonotype. V and J are TRBV15 and TRBJ1-1; D uncertain. Trimming left V 0 bases short and J 8 bases short, with 13 bases between. The CDR3 has 14 amino acids. CDR1 LNHNV and CDR2 YYDKDF come from the germline V gene (reference sequence). CDR3 DNA sequence: TGTGCCACCAGCAGAGATCCGGGAAGGCACGAAGCTTTCTTT. This codes for CATSRDPGRHEAFF.